This TCR beta chain comes out of a study of patients and donors after allogeneic stem cell transplantation. TCRdb called the RT-PCR reads again in MiXCR, with one record for every CDR3 protein. The sample yields over 400,000 distinct CDR3 sequences, 16% seen once. This CDR3 contains 15 residues. With 4 bases removed from V and 1 base from J, the gap between germline ends came to 17 bases. The germline V gene encodes CDR1 SQVTM and CDR2 ANQGSEA. The sample consisted of blood, either unsorted or a sorted T cell fraction (not recorded which). The chain recombines TRBV29-1 with TRBJ2-7, with a weak D call TRBD1 (6 bases). The origin of this receptor is a human donor who was either an allogeneic HSCT recipient or a stem cell or donor lymphocyte infusion donor (not recorded which). It is not recorded whose cells these are; they may come from a transplant donor. The CDR3 bases are TGCAGCGTTGGCTTTGTGGGGACACTATCCTACGAGCAGTACTTC. It specifies CSVGFVGTLSYEQYF.